By share, the clone carrying this TCR beta chain counts as large. Repertoires were generated with immunoSEQ multiplex PCR, while TCRdb's copy carries only in-frame clones and drops some. The repertoire holds about 1,500 clones, with approximately 69% as singletons. These data come from a study of the immune and genomic landscape of osteosarcoma. V trimming: 6 bases; J trimming: 5 bases; junction bases outside the gene matches: 0. The CDR3 totals 11 residues. Germline CDR1 reads MNHEY; CDR2 reads SMNVEV (reference sequence). The chain carries TRBV27 and TRBJ2-7, with TRBD2 identical over 8 bases. The specimen was metastatic tumor tissue from the lung. The clonotype comes from a boy between 10 and 17 years old with osteosarcoma. CDR3 protein: CASRREDEQYF. The CDR3 region has the DNA TGTGCCAGCAGGCGGGAGGACGAGCAGTACTTC.